This is a list of T cell receptor beta chains from one sample in a study of shared clonotypes between healthy human individuals. Assay used: immunoSEQ multiplex PCR; TCRdb lists only in-frame clones, some missing. This repertoire shows about 2 million clones, around 95% found once; its top ten account for more than 0.1%. Sequenced material: naive CD4+ T cells sorted from blood. The receptor source for this set is a young man in good health. Each CDR3 is given with its conserved first and last residue. The D gene is left open where the match is weak. Clone size is given for some rows only: seen once, a few or many times, or a class if the clone is expanded.

v_call: TRBV30; clone_size: -; d_call: -; j_call: TRBJ2-2; cdr3_nt: TGTGCCTGGAGTGTAAGAGCTAACACCGGGGAGCTGTTTTTT; cdr3_aa: CAWSVRANTGELFF
v_call: TRBV30; clone_size: once; d_call: -; j_call: TRBJ1-6; cdr3_nt: TGTGCCTGGGGTGGGAGTAATTCACCCCTCCACTTT; cdr3_aa: CAWGGSNSPLHF
v_call: TRBV19; clone_size: -; d_call: TRBD1; j_call: TRBJ2-5; cdr3_nt: TGTGCCAGCATGACAGGGGCCGGAGAGACCCAGTACTTC; cdr3_aa: CASMTGAGETQYF
v_call: TRBV5-1; clone_size: -; d_call: -; j_call: TRBJ2-2; cdr3_nt: TGCGCCAGCGGCTCCCGAGCGGGTGGGCCCGGGGAGCTGTTTTTT; cdr3_aa: CASGSRAGGPGELFF
v_call: TRBV6-1; clone_size: -; d_call: -; j_call: TRBJ1-2; cdr3_nt: TGTGCCAGCAGTGAACAGGGGAACTATGGCTACACCTTC; cdr3_aa: CASSEQGNYGYTF
v_call: TRBV7-9; clone_size: -; d_call: TRBD1; j_call: TRBJ1-5; cdr3_nt: TGTGCCAGCAGCGCAGGGACAGGGGGCGGCAATCAGCCCCAGCATTTT; cdr3_aa: CASSAGTGGGNQPQHF
v_call: TRBV28; clone_size: -; d_call: -; j_call: TRBJ1-1; cdr3_nt: TGTGCCAGCAGTCCCCCGAGAGGGATGAACACTGAAGCTTTCTTT; cdr3_aa: CASSPPRGMNTEAFF
v_call: TRBV28; clone_size: -; d_call: TRBD1; j_call: TRBJ2-7; cdr3_nt: TGTGCCAGCAGTCGGACACCGGGACAGGTCTACGAGCAGTACTTC; cdr3_aa: CASSRTPGQVYEQYF
v_call: TRBV10-3; clone_size: -; d_call: TRBD2; j_call: TRBJ2-1; cdr3_nt: TGTGCCATCGCTAAAGCGGGAGACTCCTACAATGAGCAGTTCTTC; cdr3_aa: CAIAKAGDSYNEQFF
v_call: TRBV6-5; clone_size: -; d_call: TRBD2; j_call: TRBJ2-1; cdr3_nt: TGTGCCAGCACCCAGCGGGAGAAGTACAATGAGCAGTTCTTC; cdr3_aa: CASTQREKYNEQFF
v_call: TRBV5-1; clone_size: -; d_call: -; j_call: TRBJ1-5; cdr3_nt: TGCGCCAGCAGCCCCCTAGGTGGGGATAGCAATCAGCCCCAGCATTTT; cdr3_aa: CASSPLGGDSNQPQHF
v_call: TRBV5-4; clone_size: -; d_call: TRBD1; j_call: TRBJ2-7; cdr3_nt: TGTGCCAGCAGCTCGACAGGGAGCTCCTACGAGCAGTACTTC; cdr3_aa: CASSSTGSSYEQYF
v_call: TRBV19; clone_size: -; d_call: TRBD1; j_call: TRBJ2-3; cdr3_nt: TGTGCCAGCGGGACAGGGCAAACTAGCACAGATACGCAGTATTTT; cdr3_aa: CASGTGQTSTDTQYF
v_call: TRBV14; clone_size: -; d_call: -; j_call: TRBJ2-7; cdr3_nt: TGTGCCAGCAGCCAAGAGTCCGTTACCTACGAGCAGTACTTC; cdr3_aa: CASSQESVTYEQYF
v_call: TRBV5-1; clone_size: -; d_call: -; j_call: TRBJ2-7; cdr3_nt: TGCGCCAGCAGCCCCAGGCCCGGGGACCACGAGCAGTACTTC; cdr3_aa: CASSPRPGDHEQYF
v_call: TRBV2; clone_size: -; d_call: -; j_call: TRBJ2-5; cdr3_nt: TGTGCCAGCAGTGCAGGGGTCGAGACCCAGTACTTC; cdr3_aa: CASSAGVETQYF
v_call: TRBV20-1; clone_size: -; d_call: -; j_call: TRBJ2-7; cdr3_nt: TGCAGTGCGCGGGACTCCTACGAGCAGTACTTC; cdr3_aa: CSARDSYEQYF
v_call: TRBV5-1; clone_size: -; d_call: -; j_call: TRBJ2-3; cdr3_nt: TGCGCCAGCAGCTTGGGTTTGGATACGCAGTATTTT; cdr3_aa: CASSLGLDTQYF
v_call: TRBV29-1; clone_size: -; d_call: -; j_call: TRBJ2-5; cdr3_nt: TGCAGCGTTTTACGCTGGCGGGAAGGTGTCCAAGAGACCCAGTACTTC; cdr3_aa: CSVLRWREGVQETQYF
v_call: TRBV30; clone_size: -; d_call: TRBD2; j_call: TRBJ2-7; cdr3_nt: TGTGCCTGGAGTGTACAACGGACTAGCGGGAGCTCCTACGAGCAGTACTTC; cdr3_aa: CAWSVQRTSGSSYEQYF
v_call: TRBV15; clone_size: -; d_call: TRBD1; j_call: TRBJ1-1; cdr3_nt: TGTGCCACCAGCAGAGTCCCGGGACAGTTCACTGAAGCTTTCTTT; cdr3_aa: CATSRVPGQFTEAFF
v_call: TRBV5-1; clone_size: -; d_call: -; j_call: TRBJ1-1; cdr3_nt: TGCGCCACCGCTCTGGGGGGAAACACTGAAGCTTTCTTT; cdr3_aa: CATALGGNTEAFF
v_call: TRBV6-6; clone_size: -; d_call: TRBD1; j_call: TRBJ1-1; cdr3_nt: TGTGCCAGCAGTAGTTGGACAGGGGACACTGAAGCTTTCTTT; cdr3_aa: CASSSWTGDTEAFF
v_call: TRBV5-1; clone_size: -; d_call: TRBD1; j_call: TRBJ2-3; cdr3_nt: TGCGCCAGCAGCTTGGCATTGGGACAGGGAACAGATACGCAGTATTTT; cdr3_aa: CASSLALGQGTDTQYF
v_call: TRBV2; clone_size: -; d_call: TRBD1; j_call: TRBJ1-2; cdr3_nt: TGTGCCAGCAGTGAAGAGGGACAGGCATATGGCTACACCTTC; cdr3_aa: CASSEEGQAYGYTF
v_call: TRBV25-1; clone_size: -; d_call: TRBD1; j_call: TRBJ1-6; cdr3_nt: TGTGCCAGCAGTGAAACAAGGGGGCCGTTGGATTCACCCCTCCACTTT; cdr3_aa: CASSETRGPLDSPLHF
v_call: TRBV30; clone_size: few; d_call: -; j_call: TRBJ1-2; cdr3_nt: TGTGCCTGGAGTACGGGGTCAGACAGGTTCCTCTTC; cdr3_aa: CAWSTGSDRFLF
v_call: TRBV19; clone_size: -; d_call: -; j_call: TRBJ2-7; cdr3_nt: TGTGCCAGTAGTATAGTCTGGGGACCTTCCTACGAGCAGTACTTC; cdr3_aa: CASSIVWGPSYEQYF
v_call: TRBV4-3; clone_size: -; d_call: TRBD1; j_call: TRBJ2-7; cdr3_nt: TGCGCCAGCAGCCAAGTTTGGGGGACAGGGCCCTACGAGCAGTACTTC; cdr3_aa: CASSQVWGTGPYEQYF
v_call: TRBV30; clone_size: once; d_call: TRBD1; j_call: TRBJ1-5; cdr3_nt: TGTGCCTGGAGTGCGGGACAGGGATTTTTTCAGCCCCAGCATTTT; cdr3_aa: CAWSAGQGFFQPQHF
v_call: TRBV18; clone_size: -; d_call: TRBD2; j_call: TRBJ2-5; cdr3_nt: TGTGCCAGCTCACCACCTGGACTAGCGGCCAGGACCCAGTACTTC; cdr3_aa: CASSPPGLAARTQYF
v_call: TRBV6-5; clone_size: once; d_call: -; j_call: TRBJ2-4; cdr3_nt: TGTGCCAGCAGTTCCCCGGAAGGGGCCAAAAACATTCAGTACTTC; cdr3_aa: CASSSPEGAKNIQYF